This is a list of T cell receptor beta chains from one sample in a study of T cell changes during pregnancy in multiple sclerosis. Generated by immunoSEQ multiplex PCR, the TCRdb table keeps only in-frame clones and is missing some. The data show 90,000 or so clones, with 94% seen just once and 1.5% to 2% held by the top ten. The input for sequencing was peripheral blood, taken after pregnancy. Every receptor here comes from a female donor in good health, enrolled as a control in a pregnancy study. CDR3s include the opening cysteine and the closing phenylalanine or tryptophan. A D gene is named only where the DNA matches it firmly. A row's size may be missing; if present it is once, few, many or a size class.

D,J,size,V,CDR3,DNA
NA,TRBJ2-3,once,TRBV7-9,CAAQGPDTQYF,TGTGCAGCACAGGGTCCAGATACGCAGTATTTT
TRBD2,TRBJ2-1,NA,TRBV10-1,CASSEREGPYNEQFF,TGCGCCAGCAGTGAAAGGGAGGGCCCCTACAATGAGCAGTTCTTC
NA,TRBJ2-1,few,TRBV4-2,CASSQVAEGNEQFF,TGTGCCAGCAGCCAAGTGGCGGAGGGCAATGAGCAGTTCTTC
NA,TRBJ2-2,NA,TRBV4-1,CASSQVQLRTGELFF,TGCGCCAGCAGCCAAGTCCAGCTCAGGACCGGGGAGCTGTTTTTT
NA,TRBJ2-7,NA,TRBV5-1,CASSLGSRLREQYF,TGCGCCAGCAGCTTGGGGAGTCGCCTTCGGGAGCAGTACTTC
NA,TRBJ1-1,NA,TRBV4-2,CASSPEGGSRDTEAFF,TGTGCCAGCAGCCCAGAAGGGGGATCCCGAGACACTGAAGCTTTCTTT
NA,TRBJ1-3,NA,TRBV6-5,CASSYSSRAGNTIYF,TGTGCCAGCAGTTACTCGAGCAGGGCTGGAAACACCATATATTTT
TRBD2,TRBJ2-1,NA,TRBV5-6,CASRPSGSYEQFF,TGTGCCAGCAGGCCTAGCGGGAGCTATGAGCAGTTCTTC
NA,TRBJ1-5,NA,TRBV7-2,CASSPEVGQPQHF,TGTGCCAGCAGCCCCGAGGTTGGACAGCCCCAGCATTTT
TRBD2,TRBJ2-1,NA,TRBV9,CASSVAPTGGQNEQFF,TGTGCCAGCAGCGTAGCTCCAACGGGAGGGCAGAATGAGCAGTTCTTC
TRBD1,TRBJ2-7,NA,TRBV4-2,CASSQVSGTGTYEQYF,TGTGCCAGCAGCCAAGTCTCCGGGACAGGGACCTACGAGCAGTACTTC
TRBD1,TRBJ1-2,NA,TRBV11-2,CASSPKTGAFHF,TGTGCCAGCAGCCCAAAGACAGGGGCGTTTCACTTC
TRBD2,TRBJ2-7,NA,TRBV28,CASSSPGSGRSGF,TGTGCCAGCAGTTCGCCTGGGAGCGGGAGAAGCGGCTTC
NA,TRBJ1-5,NA,TRBV28,CASSPNLGGQPQHF,TGTGCCAGCAGCCCCAATCTGGGGGGGCAGCCCCAGCATTTT
TRBD1,TRBJ1-4,NA,TRBV25-1,CASSEPDRASEKLFF,TGTGCCAGCAGTGAACCGGACAGGGCATCTGAAAAACTGTTTTTT
NA,TRBJ1-3,NA,TRBV7-2,CASSLQFLSGNTIYF,TGTGCCAGCAGCTTACAGTTCCTCTCTGGAAACACCATATATTTT
TRBD2,TRBJ2-1,once,TRBV5-1,CASSYVAGGPNNEQFF,TGCGCCAGCAGCTACGTAGCGGGAGGGCCGAACAATGAGCAGTTCTTC
NA,TRBJ2-7,NA,TRBV27,CATRGDSTFGYEQYF,TGTGCCACCCGAGGGGACTCGACATTTGGTTACGAGCAGTACTTC
NA,TRBJ2-7,NA,TRBV19,CASSIGFPSYEQYF,TGTGCCAGTAGTATCGGGTTCCCCTCCTACGAGCAGTACTTC
NA,TRBJ1-4,NA,TRBV7-2,CASSLAGPTGEKLFF,TGTGCCAGCAGCCTAGCCGGTCCCACGGGTGAAAAACTGTTTTTT
NA,TRBJ1-2,once,TRBV19,CASSIGSLPDGYTF,TGTGCCAGTAGTATAGGGTCTCTACCGGATGGCTACACCTTC
TRBD1,TRBJ2-5,NA,TRBV28,CASSSTGAGGGETQYF,TGTGCCAGCAGTTCGACAGGGGCCGGAGGCGGAGAGACCCAGTACTTC
TRBD2,TRBJ2-3,NA,TRBV28,CASTQGGAGGTDTQYF,TGTGCCAGCACCCAGGGAGGGGCGGGAGGCACAGATACGCAGTATTTT
TRBD2,TRBJ2-1,once,TRBV18,CASSSLAGGYDEQFF,TGTGCCAGCTCATCCCTAGCGGGAGGGTATGATGAGCAGTTCTTC
TRBD1,TRBJ1-4,NA,TRBV6-1,CASSEGQAPSTNEKLFF,TGTGCCAGCAGTGAGGGACAGGCCCCCTCAACTAATGAAAAACTGTTTTTT
TRBD2,TRBJ2-7,NA,TRBV19,CASSPGLAGAYEQYF,TGTGCCAGTAGTCCGGGACTAGCGGGGGCCTACGAGCAGTACTTC
TRBD1,TRBJ2-5,few,TRBV6-6,CASRRRQGVQETQYF,TGTGCCAGCAGACGCCGACAGGGGGTCCAAGAGACCCAGTACTTC
NA,TRBJ1-2,NA,TRBV7-9,CASSRDWDYGYTF,TGTGCCAGCAGCCGGGACTGGGACTATGGCTACACCTTC
NA,TRBJ1-3,NA,TRBV2,CASSPGQGNTIYF,TGTGCCAGCAGTCCCGGACAGGGAAACACCATATATTTT
TRBD2,TRBJ2-3,NA,TRBV27,CASSYGTSSTDTQYF,TGTGCCAGCAGTTATGGGACTAGCAGCACAGATACGCAGTATTTT
TRBD1,TRBJ2-7,NA,TRBV5-4,CASSFTGARHEQYF,TGTGCCAGCAGCTTCACAGGGGCTCGGCACGAGCAGTACTTC
TRBD1,TRBJ1-5,NA,TRBV5-6,CASSHAGQGADQPQHF,TGTGCCAGCAGCCACGCAGGACAGGGGGCCGACCAGCCCCAGCATTTT
TRBD1,TRBJ2-1,NA,TRBV5-1,CASRKTGDEQFF,TGCGCCAGCAGAAAAACAGGGGATGAGCAGTTCTTC
NA,TRBJ2-5,once,TRBV5-1,CASSLEYGGETQYF,TGCGCCAGCAGCTTGGAATACGGCGGAGAGACCCAGTACTTC
NA,TRBJ1-1,NA,TRBV6-1,CASKGGIVNTEAFF,TGTGCCAGCAAAGGCGGAATAGTGAACACTGAAGCTTTCTTT
TRBD2,TRBJ2-1,NA,TRBV7-2,CASSATSGVYNEQFF,TGTGCCAGCAGCGCGACTAGCGGGGTCTACAATGAGCAGTTCTTC
TRBD2,TRBJ2-7,NA,TRBV16,CASSQWGKAGGSYEQYF,TGTGCCAGCAGCCAATGGGGCAAGGCGGGGGGCTCCTACGAGCAGTACTTC
NA,TRBJ2-3,NA,TRBV25-1,CASSPRRDSRNTQYF,TGTGCCAGCAGTCCACGCCGGGACTCTCGAAATACGCAGTATTTT
TRBD1,TRBJ2-7,NA,TRBV27,CASSPRQGFYEQYF,TGTGCCAGCAGTCCAAGACAGGGGTTCTACGAGCAGTACTTC
NA,TRBJ1-2,NA,TRBV28,CASSSREGIRVNYGYTF,TGTGCCAGCAGTTCCCGGGAGGGCATCCGCGTTAACTATGGCTACACCTTC
NA,TRBJ2-7,NA,TRBV15,CATSRSRYPSYEQYF,TGTGCCACCAGCAGATCCCGGTACCCTTCTTACGAGCAGTACTTC
NA,TRBJ2-1,NA,TRBV18,CASSPLYIGNEQFF,TGTGCCAGCTCACCACTCTACATCGGGAATGAGCAGTTCTTC
TRBD2,TRBJ2-5,NA,TRBV18,CASSRLAGETQYF,TGTGCCAGCTCTCGACTAGCGGGGGAGACCCAGTACTTC
TRBD2,TRBJ2-1,NA,TRBV28,CASSATSGSGVEQFF,TGTGCCAGCAGTGCGACTAGCGGGAGCGGTGTTGAGCAGTTCTTC
TRBD1,TRBJ2-5,NA,TRBV6-5,CASSYTSDRGETQYF,TGTGCCAGCAGTTACACTTCCGACAGGGGAGAGACCCAGTACTTC
NA,TRBJ2-2,NA,TRBV2,CASILTPNTGELFF,TGTGCCAGCATTTTGACACCGAACACCGGGGAGCTGTTTTTT
NA,TRBJ2-7,NA,TRBV7-9,CASSSSSDAYEQYF,TGTGCCAGCAGCTCTTCTAGCGACGCCTACGAGCAGTACTTC
NA,TRBJ2-2,NA,TRBV5-1,CASSYGTPAGELFF,TGCGCCAGCAGCTACGGGACACCAGCGGGGGAGCTGTTTTTT
TRBD1,TRBJ2-7,NA,TRBV5-1,CASSPGDRISYEQYF,TGCGCCAGCAGCCCTGGGGACAGGATTTCCTACGAGCAGTACTTC
NA,TRBJ2-2,NA,TRBV7-9,CASMSTVGAMNTGELFF,TGTGCCAGCATGTCGACGGTGGGGGCAATGAACACCGGGGAGCTGTTTTTT
NA,TRBJ2-3,NA,TRBV4-1,CASSPSEGQFGDTQYF,TGCGCCAGCAGCCCGAGTGAAGGACAGTTCGGGGATACGCAGTATTTT
NA,TRBJ2-7,once,TRBV11-2,CASSLNRLPSAAYEQYF,TGTGCCAGCAGCTTAAACCGTCTGCCTAGCGCTGCCTACGAGCAGTACTTC
NA,TRBJ1-5,NA,TRBV5-6,CASSFTRDQPQHF,TGTGCCAGCAGCTTTACTAGGGATCAGCCCCAGCATTTT